This entry lists 29 T cell receptor beta chains sequenced from one sample in a study of blood T cell repertoires in COVID-19 (TCRdb year 2020). Library preparation was by the immunoSEQ multiplex PCR assay. Here the immuneACCESS table is served through TCRdb, limited to in-frame sequences with V and J called. Missing clones are a known gap in these copies; in checked studies unresolved V genes cover under half, and the rest lacks a known reason. Counted in this sample were about 220,000 clones; roughly 85% of them appeared once. The ten largest make up over 2.5% of the sample. Input material: peripheral blood. These receptor sequences come from a man between 45 and 60 years old who had recovered from COVID-19.

J is TRBJ1-4 and V is TRBV18; D is possibly TRBD1 (5 bases). Germline V lookup: CDR1 KGHSH, CDR2 LQKENI. V was trimmed by 1 base and J by 5 bases, leaving 17 bases between them. The CDR3 runs to 17 residues. For the CDR3, the DNA is TGTGCCAGCTCACCACTCGGACGGGCGGGACCGAATGAAAAACTGTTTTTT. Encoded protein: CASSPLGRAGPNEKLFF.

The chain links TRBV11-2 to TRBJ2-2, with TRBD1 identical over 7 bases. Germline values: CDR1 SGHAT, CDR2 FQNNGV. Germline trimming cut 1 base from V and 5 bases from J; bases unmatched to any gene: 4. The CDR3 consists of 15 residues. CDR3 coding DNA: TGTGCCAGCAGCTTAGTACAGGGGATGACCGGGGAGCTGTTTTTT. As protein: CASSLVQGMTGELFF.

In DNA, the CDR3 is TGTGCCAGCAGCTTAAATACGGGTGCCTACAATGAGCAGTTCTTC. This translates into CASSLNTGAYNEQFF. The J gene is TRBJ2-1, the V gene TRBV7-8, with D unresolved. Germline V gives CDR1 SGHVS, CDR2 FQNEAQ. The CDR3 is 15 residues long. Trimming removed 2 bases from V and 2 bases from J, with 10 bases in between.

The sample holds one count of this clone. The rearrangement uses TRBV19 and TRBJ2-5, with 7 nucleotides matching TRBD2. The V gene end was trimmed by 4 bases and the J gene end by 5 bases; junction bases not matched to a gene: 13. Germline loops: CDR1 LNHDA, CDR2 SQIVND (reference sequence). The CDR3 consists of 16 residues. CDR3 region: CASSRGGVSRGETQYF. The CDR3 bases are TGTGCCAGTAGTAGGGGAGGTGTTTCGCGGGGGGAGACCCAGTACTTC.

This chain connects TRBV30 to TRBJ1-5, with D hard to call. There are 14 residues in the CDR3. Germline V gene data show CDR1 as GTSNPN and CDR2 as SVGIG (reference sequence). Trimming pared 5 bases from V and 0 bases from J, leaving 11 bases between. The CDR3 reads CAWGSFSSNQPQHF. DNA for the CDR3: TGTGCCTGGGGATCCTTCAGTAGCAATCAGCCCCAGCATTTT.

The chain combines TRBV5-1 with TRBJ2-6; D is uncertain. Germline V gene lookup returns CDR1 SGHRS and CDR2 YFSETQ. Trimming stripped 4 bases from V and 1 base from J, with 12 bases between. The CDR3 sequence is 16 residues long. CDR3 in amino acids: CASSAGHESGANVLTF. The CDR3 bases are TGCGCCAGCAGCGCTGGGCACGAGTCTGGGGCCAACGTCCTGACTTTC.

The chain joins TRBV28 to TRBJ2-5; TRBD2 matches 13 bases. V dropped 5 bases and J dropped 1; count of bases not matched to a gene: 7. CDR1 MDHEN and CDR2 SYDVKM come from the germline V gene. This CDR3 comprises 17 residues. Here the CDR3 reads CASSPGLAGVGQETQYF. CDR3 nucleotides: TGTGCCAGCAGTCCTGGACTAGCGGGAGTCGGCCAAGAGACCCAGTACTTC. The variable domain in full, with the rest retrieved from reference TRBV28 and TRBJ2-5, is DVKVTQSSRYLVKRTGEKVFLECVQDMDHENMFWYRQDPGLGLRLIYFSYDVKMKEKGDIPEGYSVSREKKERFSLILESASTNQTSMYLCASSPGLAGVGQETQYFGPGTRLLVL.

CDR3 in amino acids: CASRGLAGGFNEQFF. CDR3 coding DNA: TGTGCCAGCAGGGGATTAGCGGGAGGTTTCAATGAGCAGTTCTTC. The chain couples TRBV7-9 to TRBJ2-1; 10 positions agree with TRBD2. This CDR3 contains 15 residues. V gave up 6 bases and J gave up 6 bases; unmatched junction bases: 8. CDR1 and CDR2 (germline): SEHNR, FQNEAQ (reference sequence).

This clone was observed a single time. Compared with germline, one end of the junction differs, possibly owing to a read error. The chain uses TRBV6-6 and TRBJ2-7; 7 bases map to TRBD1. Germline CDR1 and CDR2: MNHNY and SVGAGI (reference sequence). The CDR3 loop spans 14 amino acids. The CDR3 protein is CASRSRDRSYEQCF. In DNA, the CDR3 is TGTGCCAGCAGATCCCGGGACAGATCATACGAGCAGTGCTTC.

The chain joins TRBV9 to TRBJ1-2; 7 nucleotides agree with TRBD1. V gave up 1 base and J gave up 4 bases; unmatched junction bases: 16. The CDR3 totals 18 residues. Germline lookup yields CDR1 SGDLS and CDR2 YYNGEE. CDR3 protein: CASSVIGRKGAGGYGYTF. DNA for the CDR3: TGTGCCAGCAGCGTAATAGGCCGGAAGGGGGCAGGGGGCTATGGCTACACCTTC.

The chain uses TRBV10-2 and TRBJ2-3, with TRBD1 identical over 9 bases. The CDR3 length is 14 residues. CDR1 WSHSY and CDR2 SAAADI come from the germline V gene. Trimming removed 5 bases from V and 3 bases from J; junction bases left unmatched: 3. The CDR3 DNA sequence: TGCGCCAGCAGTACGGGACAGGGAACAGATACGCAGTATTTT. Its protein is CASSTGQGTDTQYF.

The chain recombines TRBV11-1 with TRBJ2-5; TRBD2 agrees at 7 bases. V shed 5 bases and J 1 base; nucleotides not matched to a gene: 7. Per germline, CDR1 SGHAT and CDR2 FQDESV (reference sequence). The CDR3 is made up of 15 amino acids. DNA for the CDR3: TGTGCCAGCAGCGTGGGTTCTAGCGGCCAAGAGACCCAGTACTTC. It encodes CASSVGSSGQETQYF.

The V call is TRBV6-1, the J call TRBJ2-3; TRBD2 matches at 11 bases. Trimming cost V 0 bases and J 7 bases; bases outside gene matches: 12. The CDR3 is 18 residues long. The germline V gene encodes CDR1 MNHNS and CDR2 SASEGT. The CDR3 loop reads CASSEAFAGTSGRNTQYF. The DNA for the CDR3 is TGTGCCAGCAGTGAAGCGTTCGCTGGAACTAGCGGGAGAAATACGCAGTATTTT.

The rearrangement uses TRBV18 and TRBJ2-1, with D maybe TRBD2 (6 bases). The CDR3 runs 16 residues. CDR1 is KGHSH, CDR2 LQKENI, per germline. V lost 0 bases and J 5 bases, leaving 14 bases between the germline ends. The DNA for the CDR3 is TGTGCCAGCTCACCACCGAAGCGGGCGGTCGACAATGAGCAGTTCTTC. Its translation: CASSPPKRAVDNEQFF.

The CDR3 protein is CSVRQGNGELFF. In DNA, the CDR3 is TGCAGCGTTCGACAGGGGAACGGGGAGCTGTTTTTT. V gene TRBV29-1 combines with J gene TRBJ2-2, with 8 nucleotides matching TRBD1. CDR1 and CDR2 from the germline V gene are SQVTM and ANQGSEA. There are 12 residues in the CDR3. The V segment lost 5 bases and the J segment 7 bases; nucleotides outside the gene matches: 3.

This rearrangement joins TRBV18 to TRBJ2-5; weak D call: TRBD1 (6 bases). The CDR3 has 14 residues. Germline V gene lookup returns CDR1 KGHSH and CDR2 LQKENI. V lost 2 bases and J lost 2, with 9 bases in between. CDR3 residues: CASSPDRIQETQYF. The CDR3, as DNA: TGTGCCAGCTCACCAGACAGGATACAAGAGACCCAGTACTTC.

The chain carries TRBV3-1 (or the pseudogene TRBV3-2) and TRBJ1-1; D is uncertain. Germline CDR1 LGHDT, CDR2 YNNKEL (reference sequence). The CDR3 extends over 16 amino acids. Trimming stripped 1 base from V and 4 bases from J, with 16 bases between. The CDR3 loop reads CASSQGMTRGPTEAFF. DNA for the CDR3: TGTGCCAGCAGCCAAGGAATGACCCGCGGGCCCACTGAAGCTTTCTTT.

V gene TRBV28 combines with J gene TRBJ2-3; 9 bases match TRBD2. CDR1 and CDR2 (germline): MDHEN, SYDVKM. The CDR3 consists of 17 residues. Trimming took 5 bases from V and 3 from J; bases not matched to a gene: 12. CDR3 DNA: TGTGCCAGCAGTCCCCCGCGGGAGGGCCGGGGGACAGATACGCAGTATTTT. It translates to CASSPPREGRGTDTQYF.

The chain has TRBV2 and TRBJ2-2; 8 bases are a match to TRBD2. With V trimmed by 6 bases and J by 4 bases, 7 bases remained unmatched. The CDR3 loop spans 15 amino acids. The germline V gene has CDR1 SNHLY and CDR2 FYNNEI. The CDR3 spells CASRPGREATGELFF. The CDR3 DNA follows: TGTGCCAGCAGGCCTGGGCGGGAGGCCACCGGGGAGCTGTTTTTT.

This rearrangement joins TRBV7-9 to TRBJ2-1, with D perhaps TRBD2 (6 bases). Germline lookup yields CDR1 SEHNR and CDR2 FQNEAQ (reference sequence). V was shortened by 7 bases and J by 0 bases, with 25 bases between the two germline ends. This CDR3 is built from 19 residues. The CDR3 protein is CASIHSSSGSSSSYNEQFF. The CDR3 nucleotides read TGTGCCAGCATCCACTCCTCCAGCGGGTCCTCCAGCTCCTACAATGAGCAGTTCTTC.

The rearrangement uses TRBV9 and TRBJ2-3; D possibly corresponds to TRBD2 (5 bases). Per the germline V gene, CDR1 is SGDLS and CDR2 is YYNGEE. With 2 bases removed from V and 5 bases from J, the gap between germline ends came to 6 bases. The CDR3 contains 12 residues. This CDR3 reads CASSVGVDTQYF. The CDR3 DNA reads as TGTGCCAGCAGCGTCGGGGTAGATACGCAGTATTTT.

The V and J genes are TRBV5-5 and TRBJ2-7, with TRBD1 identical over 8 bases. V lost 0 bases, J lost 3 bases, and 5 bases stayed unmatched. Germline loops: CDR1 SGHKS, CDR2 YYEKEE (reference sequence). This CDR3 spans 15 amino acids. CDR3 nucleotides: TGTGCCAGCAGCTTGGGCGCGACAGGGGTCTACGAGCAGTACTTC. It is translated as CASSLGATGVYEQYF.

This chain links TRBV19 with TRBJ2-2, with D maybe TRBD1 (5 bases). Trimming took off 4 bases at V and 1 base at J, with 13 bases between the two ends. CDR3 length: 16 residues. Germline V gives CDR1 LNHDA, CDR2 SQIVND (reference sequence). CDR3 nucleotide sequence: TGTGCCAGTAGTACTGAACAGGACGGGAACACCGGGGAGCTGTTTTTT. Protein: CASSTEQDGNTGELFF.

The sample holds one count of this clone. The CDR3 reads CSFTKWETSTDTQYF. CDR3 nucleotide sequence: TGCAGCTTCACAAAATGGGAGACTAGCACAGATACGCAGTATTTT. The V gene is TRBV29-1, the J gene TRBJ2-3; tentative D call: TRBD2 (5 bases). Trimming took off 8 bases at V and 0 bases at J, with 18 bases between the two ends. This CDR3 has 15 amino acids. Per the germline V gene, CDR1 is SQVTM and CDR2 is ANQGSEA.

V is TRBV3-1 (or the pseudogene TRBV3-2) and J is TRBJ2-4; 7 nucleotides match TRBD1. After removal of 5 bases from V and 9 bases from J, the junction contained 7 bases not matched to a gene. Germline assignment: CDR1 LGHDT and CDR2 YNNKEL (reference sequence). The CDR3 totals 13 residues. The CDR3 is CASSGRDSTIQYF. CDR3 nucleotides: TGTGCCAGCAGCGGCCGGGACAGTACCATTCAGTACTTC.

The chain is built from TRBV19 and TRBJ1-1; D perhaps matches TRBD1 (5 bases). Trimming pared 3 bases from V and 5 bases from J, leaving 10 bases between. The CDR3 loop spans 13 amino acids. Germline CDR1 is LNHDA and CDR2 is SQIVND (reference sequence). CDR3 nucleotides: TGTGCCAGTAGTATGGACATGTGGACTGAAGCTTTCTTT. Translation: CASSMDMWTEAFF.

This clone occurred a few times. CDR3: CASSQWTVPSGYTF. CDR3 DNA sequence: TGTGCCAGCAGCCAATGGACAGTGCCCTCAGGCTACACCTTC. The chain carries TRBV14 and TRBJ1-2; D perhaps matches TRBD1 (6 bases). Trimming removed 2 bases from V and 8 bases from J, with 15 bases in between. The CDR3 is made up of 14 amino acids. The germline V gene has CDR1 SGHDN and CDR2 FVKESK.

This chain joins TRBV11-2 and TRBJ2-3, with 8 bases matching TRBD2. V lost 6 bases, J lost 3 bases, and 14 bases stayed unmatched. CDR3 length: 17 amino acids. CDR1 and CDR2 (germline): SGHAT, FQNNGV. CDR3 DNA sequence: TGTGCCAGCAGGCCTCTAGCGGGTCCGGGAGTAACAGATACGCAGTATTTT. It is translated as CASRPLAGPGVTDTQYF.

The chain combines TRBV27 with TRBJ2-7; possibly TRBD1 for D (6 bases). Germline lookup yields CDR1 MNHEY and CDR2 SMNVEV (reference sequence). There are 14 residues in the CDR3. Trimming removed 5 bases from V and 0 bases from J, with 11 bases in between. This chain's CDR3 is CASSPATGSYEQYF. CDR3 nucleotide sequence: TGTGCCAGCAGTCCCGCGACAGGCTCCTACGAGCAGTACTTC.